This T cell receptor beta chain derives from a study of response to subunit inactivated influenza vaccine. Overall study findings and caveats: That few new T cells are recruited by each seasonal influenza vaccination was the authors' suggestion.

MiXCR, applied by TCRdb to the RT-PCR reads, yields one record per CDR3 protein. The table lists some 500,000 distinct CDR3 sequences, 25% of them singletons, with approximately 2% in the top ten. Germline values: CDR1 SGHTA, CDR2 FQGTGA. J gave up 3 bases and V 5 bases, and 6 bases lay outside the gene matches. This CDR3 spans 15 amino acids. This clonotype was counted only a few times. Its antigen is not known. The sample was CD4+ T cells sorted from PBMCs, taken 4 to 6 days after vaccination. The source is a man aged 50 or older who received an inactivated influenza vaccine. The chain couples TRBV7-3 to TRBJ2-2; TRBD2 matches at 7 bases. CDR3 sequence (DNA): TGTGCCAGCAGCGCCGAGGGACTATACACCGGGGAGCTGTTTTTT. Translation gives CASSAEGLYTGELFF.